This T cell receptor (beta chain) was recorded in a study of CD8 T cells in ankylosing spondylitis. Trimming removed 5 bases at V and 3 bases at J, with 9 bases between. The V gene's germline CDR1 is SGHRS and CDR2 YFSETQ. The CDR3 has 13 amino acids. This clonotype turned up a few times. MiXCR, applied by TCRdb to the 5' RACE reads, yields one record per CDR3 protein. The sample has 150,000 to 200,000 distinct CDR3 sequences, around 13% seen once; the top ten hold roughly 9.6%. What was sequenced was blood, either unsorted or a sorted T cell fraction (not recorded which). The chain couples TRBV5-1 to TRBJ2-1; D not resolved. The sequence derives from a female donor with ankylosing spondylitis or in good health (not recorded which). DNA for the CDR3: TGCGCCAGCAGTTCACCTGGCTACAATGAGCAGTTCTTC. As protein: CASSSPGYNEQFF.